These 14 T cell receptor beta chains share one sample of origin, sequenced in a study of beta chain features in type 1 diabetes. Sequenced material consisted of expressed TCRB transcripts (all of the isolated RNA was reverse transcribed). Repertoires were generated with immunoSEQ multiplex PCR, while TCRdb's copy carries only in-frame clones and drops some. In the table there are about 740,000 clones, around 15% of which are singletons. Overall study results and limits: In every one of the four CD4+ subsets, TCRB CDR3s were moderately but significantly shorter in Type 1 diabetes patients.

For these TCRs, the target antigens are not known. Material: naive CD4+ T cells from blood. Receptors were obtained from a man younger than 35 with type 1 diabetes.

V and J are TRBV18 and TRBJ1-1, with D possibly being TRBD1 (5 bases). Between the trimmed V and J ends, which lost 6 bases and 0 bases, there was a span of 11 bases. The CDR3 runs 14 residues. Germline V CDR1 and CDR2: KGHSH, LQKENI. CDR3 sequence reads: CASSLGTVNTEAFF. CDR3 DNA sequence: TGTGCCAGCTCCCTGGGGACGGTGAACACTGAAGCTTTCTTT.

The chain combines TRBV28 with TRBJ2-7; D may be TRBD2 (7 bases). This CDR3 comprises 13 residues. Trimming took 7 bases from V and 5 from J, leaving 15 bases between them. Germline V lookup: CDR1 MDHEN, CDR2 SYDVKM. DNA of the CDR3: TGTGCCAGCACCCGTGGGGGGGCCCACGAGCAGTACTTC. Its protein product is CASTRGGAHEQYF.

This chain connects TRBV7-9 to TRBJ2-7; the D call may be TRBD1 or TRBD2 (6 bases each). The germline V and J ends were trimmed by 8 bases and 2 bases, with 16 bases remaining between them. Per germline, CDR1 SEHNR and CDR2 FQNEAQ (reference sequence). The CDR3 loop spans 14 amino acids. The CDR3 sequence is CASRGRASPYEQYF. The CDR3 DNA is TGTGCCAGCCGGGGGCGGGCCTCACCCTACGAGCAGTACTTC.

This chain uses TRBV29-1 with TRBJ1-1; a weak D match, TRBD1 (5 bases). The length of the CDR3 is 13 residues. The germline V gene encodes CDR1 SQVTM and CDR2 ANQGSEA. V was pared by 7 bases and J by 5 bases, with 17 bases between. CDR3 sequence: CSAAPQGETEAFF. In DNA, the CDR3 is TGCAGCGCCGCGCCGCAGGGTGAGACTGAAGCTTTCTTT.

J is TRBJ1-1 and V is TRBV7-9; no clear D. There are 12 residues in the CDR3. The germline CDR1 and CDR2 sequences are SEHNR and FQNEAQ (reference sequence). The V end was cut by 5 bases, the J end by 3 bases, with 7 bases between. CDR3 amino acids: CASSPGDTEAFF. CDR3 DNA: TGTGCCAGCAGCCCTGGGGACACTGAAGCTTTCTTT.

In this sample, this clone turned up a few times. The chain recombines TRBV19 with TRBJ1-5, with a weak D call TRBD1 (5 bases). The CDR3 is 15 residues long. The germline V and J ends were trimmed by 8 bases and 5 bases, with 19 bases remaining between them. CDR1 is LNHDA and CDR2 is SQIVND in the germline V gene (reference sequence). CDR3 nucleotides: TGTGCCAGTCGAAGAGGGAGGGGTGCCGATCAGCCCCAGCATTTT. Amino acids: CASRRGRGADQPQHF.

The genes are TRBV29-1 and TRBJ2-2; 11 bases agree with TRBD1. Germline V CDR1 and CDR2: SQVTM, ANQGSEA. Trimming cost V 7 bases and J 0 bases; bases outside gene matches: 1. This CDR3 has 14 amino acids. The CDR3 here is CSGTGGSNTGELFF. The DNA for the CDR3 is TGCAGCGGGACAGGGGGCTCGAACACCGGGGAGCTGTTTTTT.

The rearrangement uses TRBV29-1 and TRBJ2-3, with a tentative D call TRBD1 (6 bases). This CDR3 contains 12 residues. Trimming stripped 7 bases from V and 6 bases from J, with 14 bases between. The germline V gene encodes CDR1 SQVTM and CDR2 ANQGSEA. The CDR3 spells CSGGGSRDTQYF. CDR3 bases: TGCAGCGGTGGGGGCAGCAGGGATACGCAGTATTTT.

This clone was counted between two and nine times. The chain links TRBV6-6 to TRBJ2-5; D may be TRBD1 (6 bases). The V gene lost 5 bases and the J gene lost 2 bases, with 9 bases spanning the gap. The V gene's germline CDR1 is MNHNY and CDR2 SVGAGI (reference sequence). The CDR3 is 13 residues long. This CDR3 is CASSDRFQETQYF. CDR3 DNA sequence: TGTGCCAGCAGTGACAGGTTTCAAGAGACCCAGTACTTC.

This clone was seen only a few times. The sample holds other DNA sequences that translate to the same CDR3. This sequence joins TRBV18 and TRBJ2-3, with a weak D call TRBD1 (5 bases). V lost 3 bases to trimming and J lost 0 bases, with 10 bases between them. Germline lookup yields CDR1 KGHSH and CDR2 LQKENI. The CDR3 totals 15 residues. The CDR3 reads CASSPQGTSTDTQYF. As DNA, the CDR3 is TGTGCCAGCTCACCTCAGGGAACTAGCACAGATACGCAGTATTTT.

This clone has only a few counts. The chain links TRBV25-1 to TRBJ2-2; weak D call: TRBD1 (6 bases). Germline V gives CDR1 MGHDK, CDR2 SYGVNS. The CDR3 contains 16 residues. Trimming pared 6 bases from V and 7 bases from J, leaving 21 bases between. The DNA of the CDR3 is TGTGCCAGCAGCCCTGCCCGGGACACCCAAAGCGGGGAGCTGTTTTTT. This sequence encodes CASSPARDTQSGELFF.

This clone was seen a handful of times. V is TRBV7-3 and J is TRBJ2-3; perhaps TRBD1 as D (6 bases). The germline CDR1 and CDR2 sequences are SGHTA and FQGTGA. CDR3 length equals 15 residues. V lost 2 bases and J lost 2, with 11 bases in between. CDR3 DNA sequence: TGTGCCAGCAGCTTACTAGGACAGTTCACAGATACGCAGTATTTT. It specifies CASSLLGQFTDTQYF.

The CDR3 nucleotides read TGTGCCAGCGGACAGGCTCAAGAGACCCAGTACTTC. Amino acids: CASGQAQETQYF. The genes are TRBV28 and TRBJ2-5; 7 nucleotides align to TRBD1. Germline loops: CDR1 MDHEN, CDR2 SYDVKM. The CDR3 totals 12 residues. The trim removed 8 bases at V and 2 bases at J, leaving 2 bases unmatched.

With respect to this clone: Other DNA sequences in the same sample also yield this CDR3. V and J are TRBV28 and TRBJ2-7; D is unresolved. Germline V gives CDR1 MDHEN, CDR2 SYDVKM. V shed 5 bases and J shed 2 bases, with 7 bases lying between them. The CDR3 consists of 12 residues. CDR3 in DNA: TGTGCCAGCAGTCTCGCGCCCTACGAGCAGTACTTC. Its translation: CASSLAPYEQYF.